The 25 T cell receptor beta chains listed next were all sequenced from one sample in a study of CD4+ T cells in melanoma. Sequenced by immunoSEQ multiplex PCR; TCRdb stores in-frame clones only, minus some. The table lists 55,000 or so clones, 55% to 75% of them singletons. Sequencing was carried out using tumor tissue. These receptors originate from a human donor with melanoma.

This chain links TRBV7-2 with TRBJ2-7; TRBD1 matches at 9 bases. Trimming at V came to 5 bases and at J to 5 bases, leaving 10 bases not matched to a gene. Per the germline V gene, CDR1 is SGHTA and CDR2 is FQGNSA. This CDR3 is built from 15 residues. The CDR3 sequence is CASSTGGQGKDEQYF. CDR3 DNA sequence: TGTGCCAGCAGCACAGGGGGACAGGGTAAAGACGAGCAGTACTTC.

The chain carries TRBV4-1 and TRBJ2-2; no definite D call. Germline V gene data show CDR1 as MGHRA and CDR2 as YSYEKL. V dropped 4 bases and J dropped 4 bases, with 22 bases sitting between them. The CDR3 covers 18 residues. The CDR3 nucleotides read TGCGCCAGCAGCCCCTTCGGGCGGCCGGTCCAGCCCACCGGGGAGCTGTTTTTT. Encoded protein: CASSPFGRPVQPTGELFF.

V gene TRBV9 combines with J gene TRBJ2-1; D is perhaps TRBD2 (5 bases). This CDR3 has 13 amino acids. Per germline, CDR1 SGDLS and CDR2 YYNGEE. V lost 3 bases, J lost 11 bases, and 15 bases lay in between. DNA of the CDR3: TGTGCCAGCAGCGAGGTCGGCAGAGGGCAGCAGTTCTTC. Its protein product is CASSEVGRGQQFF.

This clone was detected a few times. CDR3 loop: CASTPNYNEQFF. The DNA of the CDR3 is TGTGCCAGCACTCCAAACTACAATGAGCAGTTCTTC. V usage is TRBV6-6 and J usage is TRBJ2-1; no firm D call. Germline CDR1 and CDR2: MNHNY and SVGAGI (reference sequence). Deletions cut 7 bases from V and 3 bases from J, with 7 bases between. This CDR3 has 12 residues.

The V and J genes are TRBV10-2 and TRBJ2-7, with unresolved D. The CDR3 is 15 residues long. The germline V gene has CDR1 WSHSY and CDR2 SAAADI. Trimming removed 6 bases at V and 0 bases at J, with 15 bases between. The CDR3 DNA reads TGCGCCAGCAGCACGACCCGGGCACCCTCCTACGAGCAGTACTTC. It yields the protein CASSTTRAPSYEQYF.

V usage is TRBV6-1 and J usage is TRBJ1-3; D call uncertain. The CDR3 totals 14 residues. CDR1 MNHNS and CDR2 SASEGT come from the germline V gene. V was pared by 2 bases and J by 0 bases, with 5 bases between. CDR3 residues: CASSETFSGNTIYF. Written as DNA, the CDR3 is TGTGCCAGCAGTGAAACATTCTCTGGAAACACCATATATTTT.

In this sample, this clone is medium-sized. The chain recombines TRBV11-2 with TRBJ2-7; D unclear. Per the germline V gene, CDR1 is SGHAT and CDR2 is FQNNGV. The CDR3 has 13 amino acids. Trimming removed 3 bases at V and 4 bases at J, with 10 bases between. CDR3 sequence (DNA): TGTGCCAGCAGCTTTCTCGTCCAATACGAGCAGTACTTC. It specifies CASSFLVQYEQYF.

The genes are TRBV7-8 and TRBJ1-4; TRBD1 agrees at 9 bases. V trimming: 5 bases; J trimming: 8 bases; junction bases outside the gene matches: 9. The germline gives CDR1 SGHVS, CDR2 FQNEAQ. The CDR3 is made up of 15 amino acids. The CDR3 protein is CASSVGGTGREKLFF. CDR3 bases: TGTGCCAGCAGCGTCGGTGGGACAGGGCGGGAAAAACTGTTTTTT.

This chain links TRBV5-5 with TRBJ1-1; possibly TRBD1 for D (6 bases). Trimming cost V 1 base and J 5 bases, with 9 bases left between them. CDR3 length: 13 residues. CDR1 and CDR2 from the germline V gene are SGHKS and YYEKEE (reference sequence). The CDR3 region is CASSLQGYTEAFF. CDR3 bases: TGTGCCAGCAGCTTGCAGGGGTATACTGAAGCTTTCTTT.

CDR3 nucleotide sequence: TGCGCCAGCAGCCGAGGACCGAGGACGGTATCCTACAATGAGCAGTTCTTC. Its protein is CASSRGPRTVSYNEQFF. The V gene is TRBV4-1, the J gene TRBJ2-1; no firm D call. The V end lost 4 bases, the J end lost 1 base, and 17 bases lay between the germline ends. Germline V gene data show CDR1 as MGHRA and CDR2 as YSYEKL. This CDR3 region has 17 residues.

Only a few counts were recorded for this clone. The V gene is TRBV4-1, the J gene TRBJ2-7; D is perhaps TRBD1 (5 bases). The CDR3 loop spans 15 amino acids. The V gene's germline CDR1 is MGHRA and CDR2 YSYEKL. Trimming cost V 1 base and J 0 bases, with 10 bases left between them. In nucleotides, the CDR3 is TGCGCCAGCAGCCAAGGGGGCGACAGCTCCTACGAGCAGTACTTC. Protein product: CASSQGGDSSYEQYF.

The chain joins TRBV7-8 to TRBJ2-5; 11 positions match TRBD2. The CDR3 runs 15 residues. V was clipped by 2 bases and J by 7 bases; unmatched bases: 6. CDR1 and CDR2 (germline): SGHVS, FQNEAQ. In DNA, the CDR3 is TGTGCCAGCAGCTTACTAGCGGGGGGCCCTCGGACCCAGTACTTC. Protein product: CASSLLAGGPRTQYF.

J is TRBJ2-5 and V is TRBV15, with TRBD2 matching over 11 bases. Per the germline V gene, CDR1 is LNHNV and CDR2 is YYDKDF (reference sequence). The V gene end was trimmed by 0 bases and the J gene end by 5 bases; junction bases not matched to a gene: 11. The CDR3 sequence is 18 residues long. The CDR3: CATSRDPASGGRGETQYF. The CDR3 region has the DNA TGTGCCACCAGCAGAGATCCTGCTAGCGGGGGGCGGGGGGAGACCCAGTACTTC.

CDR3 residues: CASREGFTGELFF. The CDR3 coding sequence is TGTGCCAGCAGAGAGGGGTTCACCGGGGAGCTGTTTTTT. The genes are TRBV6-1 and TRBJ2-2; D may correspond to TRBD1 or TRBD2 (5 bases each). The CDR3 length is 13 residues. V gave up 6 bases and J gave up 4 bases, with 9 bases separating them. Germline CDR1 MNHNS, CDR2 SASEGT.

The chain links TRBV5-1 to TRBJ2-1, with TRBD2 matching over 10 bases. The CDR3 sequence is 16 residues long. Germline CDR1 SGHRS, CDR2 YFSETQ. Losses at the gene ends were 4 bases for V and 7 bases for J; bases not matched to a gene: 11. CDR3 sequence (DNA): TGCGCCAGCAGCCCCGAAGCGGGGGGGCCGCGTAATGAGCAGTTCTTC. Translation: CASSPEAGGPRNEQFF.

The chain is built from TRBV27 and TRBJ2-3; D gene unclear. Germline-derived CDR1 and CDR2 are MNHEY and SMNVEV (reference sequence). Trimming stripped 5 bases from V and 2 bases from J, with 5 bases between. This CDR3 has 12 residues. CDR3 amino acids: CASSPNTDTQYF. DNA for the CDR3: TGTGCCAGCAGTCCCAACACAGATACGCAGTATTTT.

The rearrangement links TRBV7-6 to TRBJ1-1; D perhaps matches TRBD1 (5 bases). V was pared by 5 bases and J by 1 base, with 11 bases between. This CDR3 spans 14 amino acids. Germline loops: CDR1 SGHVS, CDR2 FNYEAQ. The CDR3 here is CASSPLTGNTEAFF. Here the CDR3 DNA reads TGTGCCAGCAGCCCCCTCACAGGGAACACTGAAGCTTTCTTT. Drawing the rest from reference TRBV7-6 and TRBJ1-1, the complete variable domain is GAGVSQSPRYKVTKRGQDVALRCDPISGHVSLYWYRQALGQGPEFLTYFNYEAQQDKSGLPNDRFSAERPEGSISTLTIQRTEQRDSAMYRCASSPLTGNTEAFFGQGTRLTVV.

This clone appeared a single time. The J gene is TRBJ1-5, the V gene TRBV7-8; 8 bases align to TRBD1. The J segment lost 1 base and the V segment lost 1 base, leaving 6 bases of the junction unmatched. Germline CDR1 is SGHVS and CDR2 is FQNEAQ. The CDR3 has 17 amino acids. CDR3 amino acids: CASSLVAGGSSNQPQHF. In DNA, the CDR3 is TGTGCCAGCAGCTTAGTGGCAGGGGGCTCGAGCAATCAGCCCCAGCATTTT. Complete variable domain (other parts from reference TRBV7-8 and TRBJ1-5): GAGVSQSPRYKVAKRGQDVALRCDPISGHVSLFWYQQALGQGPEFLTYFQNEAQLDKSGLPSDRFFAERPEGSVSTLKIQRTQQEDSAVYLCASSLVAGGSSNQPQHFGDGTRLSIL.

This clone has a handful of counts. The chain combines TRBV19 with TRBJ1-5, with a tentative D call TRBD1 (5 bases). Germline values: CDR1 LNHDA, CDR2 SQIVND (reference sequence). The CDR3 has 15 residues. V was clipped by 4 bases and J by 4 bases, with 14 bases between them. As DNA, the CDR3 is TGTGCCAGTAGTACGCCCCGGGACGGTAATCAGCCCCAGCATTTT. Its protein product is CASSTPRDGNQPQHF.

The sample holds a few counts of this clone. The chain uses TRBV19 and TRBJ1-1; the D is unclear. Germline lookup yields CDR1 LNHDA and CDR2 SQIVND (reference sequence). The CDR3 consists of 15 residues. Between the trimmed V and J ends, which lost 3 bases and 4 bases, there was a span of 15 bases. The CDR3 sequence: CASSIPGSLGTEAFF. DNA for the CDR3: TGTGCCAGTAGTATCCCGGGAAGTCTGGGCACTGAAGCTTTCTTT. The whole variable domain, filled in from reference TRBV19 and TRBJ1-1, reads DGGITQSPKYLFRKEGQNVTLSCEQNLNHDAMYWYRQDPGQGLRLIYYSQIVNDFQKGDIAEGYSVSREKKESFPLTVTSAQKNPTAFYLCASSIPGSLGTEAFFGQGTRLTVV.

CDR3: CASSLTADSYEQYF. For the CDR3, the DNA is TGTGCCAGCAGCTTAACGGCCGACTCCTACGAGCAGTACTTC. V gene TRBV7-9 combines with J gene TRBJ2-7; D is unclear. The CDR3 runs 14 residues. CDR1 and CDR2 from the germline V gene are SEHNR and FQNEAQ (reference sequence). The V gene lost 2 bases and the J gene lost 0 bases, with 8 bases spanning the gap.

The rearrangement links TRBV5-1 to TRBJ2-7, with D perhaps matching TRBD1 (6 bases). The CDR3 is made up of 15 amino acids. The ends were cut back, 1 base at V and 3 bases at J, with 14 bases in the middle. Germline V CDR1 and CDR2: SGHRS, YFSETQ. The CDR3 protein is CASSLQTGTRYEQYF. CDR3 in DNA: TGCGCCAGCAGCTTGCAGACAGGCACACGCTACGAGCAGTACTTC.

The chain employs TRBV7-2 and TRBJ2-3, with D unclear. The CDR3 length is 12 residues. Trimming pared 7 bases from V and 4 bases from J, leaving 9 bases between. The V gene's germline CDR1 is SGHTA and CDR2 FQGNSA. CDR3 nucleotide sequence: TGTGCCAGCAACACACGGGCAGATACGCAGTATTTT. It codes for CASNTRADTQYF. The full variable domain, in which reference TRBV7-2 and TRBJ2-3 provide the parts outside the CDR3, is GAGVSQSPSNKVTEKGKDVELRCDPISGHTALYWYRQSLGQGLEFLIYFQGNSAPDKSGLPSDRFSAERTGGSVSTLTIQRTQQEDSAVYLCASNTRADTQYFGPGTRLTVL.

There are a few counts of this clone. Other DNA variants within this sample encode the same CDR3. The rearrangement joins TRBV13 to TRBJ2-7, with D perhaps TRBD1 (7 bases). Germline assignment: CDR1 PRHDT and CDR2 FYEKMQ (reference sequence). The CDR3 extends over 15 amino acids. V was cut by 7 bases and J by 4 bases, with 20 bases left in between. CDR3 region: CASTHRGTAFYEQYF. The CDR3 region has the DNA TGTGCCAGCACCCACCGCGGGACAGCCTTTTACGAGCAGTACTTC.

The sample holds a few counts of this clone. V and J are TRBV6-6 and TRBJ2-4; D gene ambiguous. The CDR3 extends over 13 amino acids. V dropped 2 bases and J dropped 8 bases, with 10 bases sitting between them. CDR1 is MNHNY, CDR2 SVGAGI, per germline (reference sequence). The CDR3 spells CASSYVLRDIQYF. In DNA, the CDR3 is TGTGCCAGCAGTTACGTCTTGAGAGACATTCAGTACTTC.